These T cell receptor beta chains were read from a single sample in a study of OX40 agonist ivuxolimab in advanced cancers. Profiled with immunoSEQ multiplex PCR; TCRdb holds only in-frame clones, not every one. The sample consists of just over 60,000 clones, around 93% of them appearing once. The material sequenced was CD4+ or CD8+ T cells sorted from blood, taken in a trial of the OX40 agonist ivuxolimab. These receptors were collected from an adult with an advanced solid tumor such as melanoma, head and neck, liver or kidney cancer. Both conserved end residues are part of each CDR3. Each record gives: CDR3 length, clone size, D gene, V gene, J gene, CDR3 protein, CDR3 DNA. The D gene is left open where the match is weak. The size field is filled for only some rows; it gives once, few, many or a size class.

CDR3 length: 12; clone size: NA; D gene: NA; V gene: TRBV11-3; J gene: TRBJ2-7; CDR3 protein: CASSLGPNEQYF; CDR3 DNA: TGTGCCAGCAGCCTTGGACCGAACGAGCAGTACTTC
CDR3 length: 14; clone size: NA; D gene: NA; V gene: TRBV7-6; J gene: TRBJ2-1; CDR3 protein: CASSSEQNLGEQFF; CDR3 DNA: TGTGCCAGCAGCTCCGAACAAAATTTGGGGGAGCAGTTCTTC
CDR3 length: 13; clone size: NA; D gene: NA; V gene: TRBV4-2; J gene: TRBJ2-7; CDR3 protein: CASSQGAFYEQYF; CDR3 DNA: TGTGCCAGCAGCCAAGGGGCCTTCTACGAGCAGTACTTC
CDR3 length: 15; clone size: NA; D gene: NA; V gene: TRBV9; J gene: TRBJ2-1; CDR3 protein: CASSVDPSSYNEQFF; CDR3 DNA: TGTGCCAGCAGCGTAGACCCTAGCTCCTACAATGAGCAGTTCTTC
CDR3 length: 12; clone size: NA; D gene: TRBD2; V gene: TRBV5-1; J gene: TRBJ2-5; CDR3 protein: CASSLAEETQYF; CDR3 DNA: TGCGCCAGCAGCCTAGCGGAAGAGACCCAGTACTTC
CDR3 length: 22; clone size: NA; D gene: NA; V gene: TRBV4-2; J gene: TRBJ2-7; CDR3 protein: CASSQDFYGLVERSYLRGEQYF; CDR3 DNA: TGTGCCAGCAGCCAAGATTTTTACGGCCTTGTAGAGCGCTCCTACTTAAGGGGCGAGCAGTACTTC
CDR3 length: 14; clone size: NA; D gene: NA; V gene: TRBV7-6; J gene: TRBJ2-3; CDR3 protein: CASSNRRKGDTQYF; CDR3 DNA: TGTGCCAGCAGCAACCGTCGAAAGGGCGATACGCAGTATTTT
CDR3 length: 15; clone size: NA; D gene: NA; V gene: TRBV29-1; J gene: TRBJ1-4; CDR3 protein: CSVAQGFATNEKLFF; CDR3 DNA: TGCAGCGTGGCCCAGGGGTTCGCAACTAATGAAAAACTGTTTTTT
CDR3 length: 17; clone size: NA; D gene: NA; V gene: TRBV18; J gene: TRBJ2-2; CDR3 protein: CASSPVSGDMNTGELFF; CDR3 DNA: TGTGCCAGCTCACCAGTGTCCGGAGACATGAACACCGGGGAGCTGTTTTTT
CDR3 length: 12; clone size: NA; D gene: TRBD1; V gene: TRBV6-1; J gene: TRBJ2-7; CDR3 protein: CASRGQIFEQYF; CDR3 DNA: TGTGCCAGCAGGGGACAGATCTTTGAGCAGTACTTC
CDR3 length: 14; clone size: NA; D gene: NA; V gene: TRBV27; J gene: TRBJ2-7; CDR3 protein: CASRGVIGDYEQYF; CDR3 DNA: TGTGCCAGCAGGGGTGTAATCGGCGACTACGAGCAGTACTTC
CDR3 length: 15; clone size: NA; D gene: NA; V gene: TRBV7-9; J gene: TRBJ2-2; CDR3 protein: CASSLGGANTGELFF; CDR3 DNA: TGTGCCAGCAGCTTAGGCGGGGCGAACACCGGGGAGCTGTTTTTT
CDR3 length: 15; clone size: NA; D gene: NA; V gene: TRBV6-4; J gene: TRBJ1-1; CDR3 protein: CASSPGGGRNTEAFF; CDR3 DNA: TGTGCCAGCAGTCCTGGGGGAGGGAGGAACACTGAAGCTTTCTTT
CDR3 length: 17; clone size: NA; D gene: TRBD1; V gene: TRBV12-5; J gene: TRBJ2-2; CDR3 protein: CASGLGQGADVTGELFF; CDR3 DNA: TGTGCTAGTGGTCTCGGACAGGGGGCCGATGTCACCGGGGAGCTGTTTTTT
CDR3 length: 15; clone size: NA; D gene: NA; V gene: TRBV4-3; J gene: TRBJ2-7; CDR3 protein: CASSQSYDGLYEQYF; CDR3 DNA: TGCGCCAGCAGCCAGTCTTATGACGGGCTCTACGAGCAGTACTTC
CDR3 length: 15; clone size: NA; D gene: TRBD1; V gene: TRBV7-8; J gene: TRBJ2-7; CDR3 protein: CASTSAGTGPYEQYF; CDR3 DNA: TGTGCCAGCACCAGTGCCGGGACAGGACCCTACGAGCAGTACTTC
CDR3 length: 12; clone size: NA; D gene: NA; V gene: TRBV27; J gene: TRBJ2-1; CDR3 protein: CASSLADSEQFF; CDR3 DNA: TGTGCCAGCAGTTTGGCCGACAGTGAGCAGTTCTTC
CDR3 length: 10; clone size: NA; D gene: NA; V gene: TRBV29-1; J gene: TRBJ2-5; CDR3 protein: CSVLWETQYF; CDR3 DNA: TGCAGCGTTCTGTGGGAGACCCAGTACTTC
CDR3 length: 19; clone size: NA; D gene: TRBD2; V gene: TRBV19; J gene: TRBJ2-1; CDR3 protein: CASRLGLAGPTMGVNEQFF; CDR3 DNA: TGTGCCAGTAGATTGGGATTAGCGGGGCCTACTATGGGTGTCAATGAGCAGTTCTTC
CDR3 length: 13; clone size: once; D gene: NA; V gene: TRBV7-9; J gene: TRBJ1-5; CDR3 protein: CASSFGGRQPQHF; CDR3 DNA: TGTGCCAGCAGCTTTGGAGGGCGACAGCCCCAGCATTTT
CDR3 length: 14; clone size: NA; D gene: NA; V gene: TRBV5-8; J gene: TRBJ2-1; CDR3 protein: CASSFRGAYNEQFF; CDR3 DNA: TGTGCCAGCAGCTTCCGGGGCGCCTACAATGAGCAGTTCTTC